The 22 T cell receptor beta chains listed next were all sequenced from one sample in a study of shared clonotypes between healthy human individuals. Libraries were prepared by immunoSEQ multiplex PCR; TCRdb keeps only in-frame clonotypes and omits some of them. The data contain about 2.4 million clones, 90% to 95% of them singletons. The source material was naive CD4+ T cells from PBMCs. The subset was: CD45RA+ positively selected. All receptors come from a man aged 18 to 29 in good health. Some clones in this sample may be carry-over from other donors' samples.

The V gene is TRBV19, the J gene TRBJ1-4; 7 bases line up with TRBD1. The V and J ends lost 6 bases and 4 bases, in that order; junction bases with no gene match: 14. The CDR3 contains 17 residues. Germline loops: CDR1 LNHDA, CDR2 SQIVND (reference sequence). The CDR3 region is CASSDLSGTANNEKLFF. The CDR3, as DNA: TGTGCCAGTAGCGATCTATCCGGGACAGCAAATAATGAAAAACTGTTTTTT.

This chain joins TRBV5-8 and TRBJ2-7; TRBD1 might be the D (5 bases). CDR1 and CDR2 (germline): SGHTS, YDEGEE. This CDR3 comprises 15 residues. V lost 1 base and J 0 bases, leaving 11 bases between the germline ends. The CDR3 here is CASSLLRANSYEQYF. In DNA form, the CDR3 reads TGTGCCAGCAGCTTGCTCAGGGCAAACTCCTACGAGCAGTACTTC. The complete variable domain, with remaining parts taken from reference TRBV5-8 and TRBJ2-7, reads EAGVTQSPTHLIKTRGQQATLRCSPISGHTSVYWYQQALGLGLQFLLWYDEGEERNRGNFPPRFSGRQFPNYSSELNVNALELEDSALYLCASSLLRANSYEQYFGPGTRLTVT.

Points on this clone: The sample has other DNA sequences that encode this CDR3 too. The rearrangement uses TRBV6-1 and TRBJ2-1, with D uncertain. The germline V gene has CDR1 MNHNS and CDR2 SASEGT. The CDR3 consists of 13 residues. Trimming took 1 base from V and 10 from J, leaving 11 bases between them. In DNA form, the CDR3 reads TGTGCCAGCAGTGAAGGGGGATGGGGAGAGCAGTTCTTC. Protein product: CASSEGGWGEQFF.

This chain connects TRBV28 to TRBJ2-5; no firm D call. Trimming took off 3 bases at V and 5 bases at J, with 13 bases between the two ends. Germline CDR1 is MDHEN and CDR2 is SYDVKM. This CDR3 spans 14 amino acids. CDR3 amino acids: CASSFPRTRETQYF. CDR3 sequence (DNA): TGTGCCAGCAGTTTTCCTAGGACCCGGGAGACCCAGTACTTC.

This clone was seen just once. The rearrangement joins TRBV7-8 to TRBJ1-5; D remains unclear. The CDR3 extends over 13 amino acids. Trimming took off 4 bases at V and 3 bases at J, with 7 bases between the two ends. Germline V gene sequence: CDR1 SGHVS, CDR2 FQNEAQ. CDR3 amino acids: CASSSSTNQPQHF. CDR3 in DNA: TGTGCCAGCAGCTCTAGTACCAATCAGCCCCAGCATTTT.

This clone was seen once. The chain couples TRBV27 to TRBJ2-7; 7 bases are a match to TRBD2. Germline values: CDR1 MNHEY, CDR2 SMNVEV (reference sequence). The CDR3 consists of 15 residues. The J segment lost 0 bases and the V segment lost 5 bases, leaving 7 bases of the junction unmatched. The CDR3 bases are TGTGCCAGCAGTCCCGCCTGGGACTACTCCTACGAGCAGTACTTC. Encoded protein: CASSPAWDYSYEQYF.

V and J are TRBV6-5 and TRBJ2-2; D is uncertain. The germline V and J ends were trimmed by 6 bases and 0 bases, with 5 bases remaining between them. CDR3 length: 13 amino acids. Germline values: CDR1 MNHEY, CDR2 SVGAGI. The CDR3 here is CASSDPNTGELFF. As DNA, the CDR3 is TGTGCCAGCAGCGACCCGAACACCGGGGAGCTGTTTTTT.

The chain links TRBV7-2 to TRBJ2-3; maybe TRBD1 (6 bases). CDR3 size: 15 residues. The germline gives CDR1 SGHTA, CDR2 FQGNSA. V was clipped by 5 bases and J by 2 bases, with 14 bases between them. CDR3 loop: CASSQNDRTTDTQYF. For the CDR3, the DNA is TGTGCCAGCAGCCAAAACGACAGGACCACAGATACGCAGTATTTT.

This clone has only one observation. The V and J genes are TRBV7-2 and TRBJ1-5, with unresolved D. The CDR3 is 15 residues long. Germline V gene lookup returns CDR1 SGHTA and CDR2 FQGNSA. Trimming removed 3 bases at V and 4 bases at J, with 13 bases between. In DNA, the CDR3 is TGTGCCAGCAGCTTCTCCAATACAAGGAATCAGCCCCAGCATTTT. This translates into CASSFSNTRNQPQHF.

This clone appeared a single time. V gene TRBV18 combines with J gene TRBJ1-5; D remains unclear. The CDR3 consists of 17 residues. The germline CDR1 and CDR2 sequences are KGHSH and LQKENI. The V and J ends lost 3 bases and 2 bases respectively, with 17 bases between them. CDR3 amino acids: CASSPYSHWEGNQPQHF. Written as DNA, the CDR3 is TGTGCCAGCTCACCTTACTCACATTGGGAGGGCAATCAGCCCCAGCATTTT. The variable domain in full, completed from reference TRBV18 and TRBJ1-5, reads NAGVMQNPRHLVRRRGQEARLRCSPMKGHSHVYWYRQLPEEGLKFMVYLQKENIIDESGMPKERFSAEFPKEGPSILRIQQVVRGDSAAYFCASSPYSHWEGNQPQHFGDGTRLSIL.

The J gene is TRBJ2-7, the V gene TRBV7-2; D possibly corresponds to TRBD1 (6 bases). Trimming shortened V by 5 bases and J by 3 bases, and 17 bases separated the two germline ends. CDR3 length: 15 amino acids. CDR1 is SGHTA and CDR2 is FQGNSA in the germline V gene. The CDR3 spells CASSVPGHLYYEQYF. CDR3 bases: TGTGCCAGCAGCGTTCCGGGACATCTTTACTACGAGCAGTACTTC.

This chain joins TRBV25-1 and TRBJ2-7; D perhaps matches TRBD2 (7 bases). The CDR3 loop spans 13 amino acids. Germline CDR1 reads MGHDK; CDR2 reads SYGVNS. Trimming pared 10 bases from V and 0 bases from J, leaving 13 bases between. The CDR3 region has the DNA TGTGCCACCAACCGGGGGGCCTCCTACGAGCAGTACTTC. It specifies CATNRGASYEQYF.

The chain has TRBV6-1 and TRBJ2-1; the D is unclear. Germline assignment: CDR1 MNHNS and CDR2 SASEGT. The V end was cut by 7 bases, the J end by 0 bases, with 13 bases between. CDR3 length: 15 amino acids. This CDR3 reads CASMVSPGSYNEQFF. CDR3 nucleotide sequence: TGTGCCAGCATGGTATCGCCGGGCTCCTACAATGAGCAGTTCTTC.

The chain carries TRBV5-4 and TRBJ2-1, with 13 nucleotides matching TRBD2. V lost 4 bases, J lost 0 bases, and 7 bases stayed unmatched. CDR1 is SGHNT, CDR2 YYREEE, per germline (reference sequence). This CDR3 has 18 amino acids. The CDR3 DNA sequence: TGTGCCAGCAGCCTGGGACTAGCGGGGCCTAGCTCCTACAATGAGCAGTTCTTC. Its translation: CASSLGLAGPSSYNEQFF.

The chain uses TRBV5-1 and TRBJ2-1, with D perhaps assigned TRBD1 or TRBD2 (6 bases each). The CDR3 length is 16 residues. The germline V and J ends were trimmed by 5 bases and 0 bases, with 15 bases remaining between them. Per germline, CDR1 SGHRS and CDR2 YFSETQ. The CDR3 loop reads CASRGGVITSYNEQFF. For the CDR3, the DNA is TGCGCCAGCAGGGGGGGCGTCATTACCTCCTACAATGAGCAGTTCTTC.

The CDR3: CASSLRLAGGIFF. The CDR3, as DNA: TGCGCCAGCAGCCTTCGACTAGCGGGAGGGATCTTCTTC. The V and J genes are TRBV5-1 and TRBJ2-1; 14 bases agree with TRBD2. Germline V gene lookup returns CDR1 SGHRS and CDR2 YFSETQ. The junction had 7 bases not matched to a gene; V was cut back by 4 bases and J by 16 bases. The CDR3 runs to 13 residues.

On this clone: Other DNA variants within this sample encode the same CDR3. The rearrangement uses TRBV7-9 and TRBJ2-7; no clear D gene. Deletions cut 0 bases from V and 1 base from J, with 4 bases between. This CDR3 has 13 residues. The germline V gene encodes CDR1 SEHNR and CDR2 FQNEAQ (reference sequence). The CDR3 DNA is TGTGCCAGCAGCTTAGCGATATCCTACGAGCAGTACTTC. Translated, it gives CASSLAISYEQYF.

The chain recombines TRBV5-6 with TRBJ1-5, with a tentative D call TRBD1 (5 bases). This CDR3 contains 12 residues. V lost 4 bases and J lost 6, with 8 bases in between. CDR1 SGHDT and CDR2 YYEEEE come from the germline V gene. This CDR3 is CASSGGLQPQHF. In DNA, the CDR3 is TGTGCCAGCAGCGGGGGTCTTCAGCCCCAGCATTTT.

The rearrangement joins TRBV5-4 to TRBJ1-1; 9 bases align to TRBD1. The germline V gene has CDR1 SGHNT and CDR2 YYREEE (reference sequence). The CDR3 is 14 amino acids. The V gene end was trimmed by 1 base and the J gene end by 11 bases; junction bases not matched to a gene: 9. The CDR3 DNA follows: TGTGCCAGCAGCTTGACAGGGGGCCCAAAAGGGGCTTTCTTT. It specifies CASSLTGGPKGAFF.

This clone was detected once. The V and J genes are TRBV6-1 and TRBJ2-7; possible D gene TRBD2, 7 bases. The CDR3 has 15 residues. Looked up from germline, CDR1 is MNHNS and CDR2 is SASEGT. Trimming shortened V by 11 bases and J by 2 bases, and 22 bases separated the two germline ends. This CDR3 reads CAGSHGGRHPYEQYF. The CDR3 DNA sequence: TGTGCCGGATCCCACGGGGGGCGTCACCCCTACGAGCAGTACTTC.

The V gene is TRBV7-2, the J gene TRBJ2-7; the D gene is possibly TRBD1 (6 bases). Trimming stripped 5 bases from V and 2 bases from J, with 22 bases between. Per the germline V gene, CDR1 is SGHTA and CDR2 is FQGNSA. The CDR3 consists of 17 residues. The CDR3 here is CASSNGNRALSAYEQYF. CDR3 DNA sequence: TGTGCCAGCAGCAATGGGAACAGGGCTTTGTCGGCCTACGAGCAGTACTTC.

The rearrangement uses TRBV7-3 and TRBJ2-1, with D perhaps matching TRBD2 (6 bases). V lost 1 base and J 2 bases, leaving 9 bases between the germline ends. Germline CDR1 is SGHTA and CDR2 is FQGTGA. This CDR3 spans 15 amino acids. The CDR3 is CASSLSGNPYNEQFF. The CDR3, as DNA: TGTGCCAGCAGCTTAAGCGGGAATCCCTACAATGAGCAGTTCTTC.